These T cell receptor beta chains were read from a single sample in a study of persistence of HIV-infected CD4 T cells. Antigens for these TCRs are unknown. Profiled with immunoSEQ multiplex PCR; TCRdb holds only in-frame clones, not every one. The sample lists about 46,000 clones, over 80% occurring once. The sample here was CD4+ T cells sorted from PBMCs after roughly 18-hour stimulation, taken from a patient who received antiretroviral therapy. The receptors originated from an adult woman with HIV who was CMV-seropositive. Both conserved end residues are part of each CDR3. The D gene is left open where the match is weak. For some rows the clone size is stated as once, few or many, or as a class when expanded; others skip it.

>TRBV2|TRBJ1-1|-|TRBD1
TGTGCCAGCAGTGTAGACAGGGGAAAATTCGCTGAAGCTTTCTTT
CASSVDRGKFAEAFF
>TRBV10-2|TRBJ2-7|-|TRBD1
TGCGCCAGCAGTACCGGGACAGGGGGTCGGGAGCAGTACTTC
CASSTGTGGREQYF
>TRBV5-1|TRBJ2-5|-|-
TGCGCCAGCAGCATGGACGAGACCCAGTACTTC
CASSMDETQYF
>TRBV28|TRBJ1-1|once|-
TGTGCCGGAGGGGCCACACTGGGGACTGAAGCTTTCTTT
CAGGATLGTEAFF
>TRBV19|TRBJ1-2|-|TRBD1
TGTGCCAGTAGTATATCGGGACAGTCCCATGGGTATGGCTACACCTTC
CASSISGQSHGYGYTF
>TRBV10-1|TRBJ2-4|few|TRBD1
TGCGCCAGCAGCTCCGGACAGGGATCCCCCTTCTTC
CASSSGQGSPFF
>TRBV5-5|TRBJ1-2|-|-
TGTGCCAGCAGTCTGGACAGCCGAGCTAACTATGGCTACACCTTC
CASSLDSRANYGYTF
>TRBV6-5|TRBJ1-2|-|-
TGTGCCAGCAGTCCGGGGCGGGCAGCTAACTATGGCTACACCTTC
CASSPGRAANYGYTF
>TRBV28|TRBJ2-7|-|-
TGTGCCAGCCGGGACTGGGCCGGGGAGCAGTACTTC
CASRDWAGEQYF
>TRBV19|TRBJ1-1|-|TRBD1
TGTGCCAGTAGTATTATGGGACAGGGGAAGAACACTGAAGCTTTCTTT
CASSIMGQGKNTEAFF
>TRBV3-1/TRBV3-2|TRBJ2-2|few|TRBD2
TGTGCCAGCAGCCAAGAGGGGACTAGCAGGGCCGGGGAGCTGTTTTTT
CASSQEGTSRAGELFF
>TRBV10-3|TRBJ2-3|-|-
TGTGCCAGTCAACTCGGGGATACGCAGTATTTT
CASQLGDTQYF
>TRBV9|TRBJ2-5|-|TRBD1
TGTGCCAGCAGCGCCGGGACAGTCCAAGAGACCCAGTACTTC
CASSAGTVQETQYF
>TRBV5-4|TRBJ2-3|-|TRBD2
TGTGCCAGCAGCCCTAGCGGGAGGGTCCTTACTGCGCAGTATTTT
CASSPSGRVLTAQYF